These 24 T cell receptor beta chains were all obtained from the same sample, sequenced in a study of kidney transplant recipient with SARS-CoV-2 infection. A single record per CDR3 protein comes from TCRdb applying MiXCR to the reads. The data contain under 250,000 distinct CDR3 sequences, around 28% of them singletons. This specimen consisted of a blood sample, obtained at baseline and on day 111 from a kidney transplant recipient. These receptors originate from a young adult male patient who had COVID-19 and was a kidney transplant recipient. T cells may partly derive from the graft donor.

Worth noting for this clonotype: This likely came from a read error, as a far larger clone is one base away. The V gene is TRBV6-5, the J gene TRBJ2-4; possibly TRBD1 or TRBD2 for D (5 bases each). Per the germline V gene, CDR1 is MNHEY and CDR2 is SVGAGI. The CDR3 sequence is 13 residues long. CDR3 region: CASSPGRGYEQHF. DNA for the CDR3: TGTGCCAGCAGTCCGGGACGTGGCTACGAGCAGCACTTC.

This clonotype was seen ten or more times. This chain connects TRBV19 to TRBJ2-1, with no clear D. This CDR3 region has 13 residues. The germline V and J ends were trimmed by 4 bases and 4 bases, with 8 bases remaining between them. Germline lookup yields CDR1 LNHDA and CDR2 SQIVND (reference sequence). The CDR3 protein is CASSKARYNEQFF. Written as DNA, the CDR3 is TGTGCCAGTAGTAAGGCCCGATACAATGAGCAGTTCTTC.

This clonotype has only one observation. A single base separates this from a much larger clone, so it may be a read error. This chain uses TRBV6-5 with TRBJ2-1; 9 nucleotides agree with TRBD2. CDR3 size: 18 residues. In germline, CDR1 is MNHEY, CDR2 SVGAGI. Trimming at V came to 2 bases and at J to 4 bases, leaving 12 bases not matched to a gene. The CDR3 nucleotides are TGTGCCAGCAGTTACGCCCGGCCTAGCGGGACCCGTTACAATGAGCAGTTCTTC. Protein product: CASSYARPSGTRYNEQFF.

This clonotype was counted ten times or more. The chain is built from TRBV20-1 and TRBJ2-5; D remains ambiguous. Germline V gene sequence: CDR1 DFQATT, CDR2 SNEGSKA (reference sequence). The V end was cut by 4 bases, the J end by 9 bases, with 12 bases between. This CDR3 has 11 amino acids. The DNA for the CDR3 is TGCAGTGCTACCCAAGTTGGGGCCCAGTACTTC. This gives the protein CSATQVGAQYF.

The J gene is TRBJ2-3, the V gene TRBV24-1; 14 positions match TRBD2. Unmatched junction bases numbered 7, after V lost 4 bases and J lost 2 bases. Looked up from germline, CDR1 is KGHDR and CDR2 is SFDVKD. The CDR3 covers 18 residues. The CDR3 coding sequence is TGTGCCACCAGTGACCCAGGGACTAGCGGGAGTAACACAGATACGCAGTATTTT. This sequence encodes CATSDPGTSGSNTDTQYF.

This clonotype was detected a few times. The chain links TRBV7-2 to TRBJ2-1; D not certain. The CDR3 loop spans 13 amino acids. V dropped 5 bases and J dropped 8 bases, with 13 bases sitting between them. Germline CDR1 SGHTA, CDR2 FQGNSA. The CDR3 here is CASSLALPHEQFF. The CDR3 nucleotides read TGTGCCAGCAGCCTGGCCCTCCCCCATGAGCAGTTCTTC. The full variable domain, with the rest looked up from reference TRBV7-2 and TRBJ2-1, is GAGVSQSPSNKVTEKGKDVELRCDPISGHTALYWYRQSLGQGLEFLIYFQGNSAPDKSGLPSDRFSAERTGGSVSTLTIQRTQQEDSAVYLCASSLALPHEQFFGPGTRLTVL.

This clonotype has at least ten counts. The gene calls are TRBV5-8 and TRBJ1-6, with unresolved D. V shed 0 bases and J shed 12 bases, with 1 base lying between them. Germline values: CDR1 SGHTS, CDR2 YDEGEE. The CDR3 runs to 10 residues. CDR3 residues: CASSLEPLHF. CDR3 DNA: TGTGCCAGCAGCTTGGAACCCCTCCACTTT.

In its sample, this clonotype was seen many times. The chain is built from TRBV6-5 and TRBJ2-1; TRBD1 matches at 8 bases. Trimming took 5 bases from V and 0 from J; bases not matched to a gene: 3. The CDR3 runs to 15 residues. CDR1 is MNHEY and CDR2 is SVGAGI in the germline V gene. CDR3 nucleotides: TGTGCCAGCAGTGTCGACAGGGGCTCCTACAATGAGCAGTTCTTC. It yields the protein CASSVDRGSYNEQFF.

This clonotype was seen just once. Given a much more abundant clone one base away, this may be a read error. The chain has TRBV4-3 and TRBJ1-4; 9 positions agree with TRBD1. CDR1 LGHNA and CDR2 YSLEER come from the germline V gene. The CDR3 has 17 amino acids. The CDR3 spells CAGSQVWGGQGDEKLFF. CDR3 DNA sequence: TGCGCCGGCAGCCAAGTGTGGGGGGGACAGGGCGATGAAAAACTGTTTTTT.

J is TRBJ2-1 and V is TRBV12-3 or TRBV12-4, with D uncertain. Trimming shortened V by 7 bases and J by 0 bases, and 7 bases separated the two germline ends. The length of the CDR3 is 13 residues. This chain's CDR3 is CASNTFSYNEQFF. CDR3 DNA sequence: TGTGCCAGCAATACGTTCTCCTACAATGAGCAGTTCTTC.

In this sample, this clonotype turned up a few times. CDR3 amino acids: CASSRQGARNEKLFF. The CDR3 DNA reads TGTGCCAGCAGTCGACAGGGGGCCCGAAATGAAAAACTGTTTTTT. The chain recombines TRBV6-5 with TRBJ1-4; 10 bases agree with TRBD1. Germline V gene data show CDR1 as MNHEY and CDR2 as SVGAGI. The J segment lost 5 bases and the V segment lost 5 bases, leaving 5 bases of the junction unmatched. The CDR3 consists of 15 residues.

Concerning this clonotype: This clone may be a read error of a much larger clone one base away. The chain employs TRBV7-9 and TRBJ2-3; 8 nucleotides line up with TRBD2. CDR3 length: 14 residues. Germline assignment: CDR1 SEHNR and CDR2 FQNEAQ (reference sequence). The CDR3 here is CASPTGGPADAQYF. The CDR3 nucleotides are TGTGCCAGCCCCACGGGAGGGCCTGCAGATGCGCAGTATTTT.

At least ten counts were recorded for this clonotype. CDR3 nucleotides: TGTGCCAGCAGCCGCCGGAATAGCGGGATAGAGACCCAGTACTTC. Its translation: CASSRRNSGIETQYF. The gene calls are TRBV2 and TRBJ2-5; 8 bases line up with TRBD2. Germline V gives CDR1 SNHLY, CDR2 FYNNEI. After removal of 6 bases from V and 4 bases from J, the junction contained 10 bases not matched to a gene. The CDR3 runs 15 residues.

This clonotype has more than one count but fewer than ten. This chain joins TRBV6-4 and TRBJ1-2; no clear D gene. This CDR3 has 17 residues. V lost 5 bases and J 4 bases, leaving 23 bases between the germline ends. Germline V gene sequence: CDR1 MRHNA, CDR2 SNTAGT. CDR3 in DNA: TGTGCCAGCAGTAATGTTCGCTCACACGGAAAGACCTATGGCTACACCTTC. This translates into CASSNVRSHGKTYGYTF.

Of note for this clonotype: A much larger clone sits a single nucleotide away, making a read error possible. This chain uses TRBV7-9 with TRBJ1-2; D gene uncertain. Per the germline V gene, CDR1 is SEHNR and CDR2 is FQNEAQ (reference sequence). This CDR3 has 17 amino acids. CDR3 bases: TGTGCCAGCAGCTTCTTAATATACCATGGAAAGACCTATGGCTTCACCTTC. The encoded protein is CASSFLIYHGKTYGFTF.

The chain couples TRBV7-2 to TRBJ1-1; D is uncertain. The V end was cut by 1 base, the J end by 0 bases, with 12 bases between. CDR3 size: 16 residues. Germline CDR1 and CDR2: SGHTA and FQGNSA. CDR3 sequence: CASSLEVGRVNTEAFF. The CDR3 coding sequence is TGTGCCAGCAGCTTAGAAGTAGGTCGCGTGAACACTGAAGCTTTCTTT.

Concerning this clonotype: This sequence may be a read error, since a much larger clone differs from it by one base. The CDR3 loop reads CARSIRDTNYGYTF. The CDR3 DNA reads as TGCGCCAGAAGCATCCGGGACACAAACTATGGCTACACCTTC. The chain is built from TRBV5-1 and TRBJ1-2, with a tentative D call TRBD1 (6 bases). V dropped 8 bases and J dropped 2 bases, with 16 bases sitting between them. Looked up from germline, CDR1 is SGHRS and CDR2 is YFSETQ. The CDR3 sequence is 14 residues long. The full variable domain, in which reference TRBV5-1 and TRBJ1-2 provide the parts outside the CDR3, is KAGVTQTPRYLIKTRGQQVTLSCSPISGHRSVSWYQQTPGQGLQFLFEYFSETQRNKGNFPGRFSGRQFSNSRSEMNVSTLELGDSALYLCARSIRDTNYGYTFGSGTRLTVV.

Details on this clonotype: This may be a read error: a much more frequent sequence differs by one nucleotide. V is TRBV19 and J is TRBJ2-2; D call uncertain. The CDR3 is 15 amino acids. CDR1 LNHDA and CDR2 SQIVND come from the germline V gene (reference sequence). V gave up 8 bases and J gave up 5 bases, with 18 bases separating them. The CDR3 reads CASGPTPSFTGELFF. The DNA for the CDR3 is TGTGCCAGTGGTCCCACCCCCAGTTTTACCGGGGAGCTGTTTTTT.

A few counts support this clonotype. Being one base from a much bigger clone, this may be a read error. The chain has TRBV28 and TRBJ1-4, with 7 positions matching TRBD1. The V gene's germline CDR1 is MDHEN and CDR2 SYDVKM. This CDR3 contains 14 residues. The chain's CDR3 is CAGSFTGEEEKLFF. DNA of the CDR3: TGTGCCGGCAGTTTTACAGGGGAAGAGGAAAAACTGTTTTTT.

In this sample, this clonotype turned up many times. V gene TRBV24-1 combines with J gene TRBJ1-2; unclear D gene. This CDR3 comprises 17 residues. CDR1 and CDR2 (germline): KGHDR, SFDVKD. Deletions cut 6 bases from V and 4 bases from J, with 23 bases between. This CDR3 reads CATSLEDSTRKTYGYTF. The CDR3 bases are TGTGCCACCAGTCTGGAGGATAGTACCAGAAAGACCTATGGCTACACCTTC.

At least ten counts were recorded for this clonotype. V gene TRBV7-6 combines with J gene TRBJ1-2; D is uncertain. Germline-derived CDR1 and CDR2 are SGHVS and FNYEAQ. Deletions cut 4 bases from V and 4 bases from J, with 22 bases between. The CDR3 consists of 17 residues. The DNA for the CDR3 is TGTGCCAGCAGCTGCGTGTTTGAATCTCGAAAGACCTATGGCTACACCTTC. This sequence encodes CASSCVFESRKTYGYTF.

In this sample, this clonotype turned up many times. The V call is TRBV3-1, the J call TRBJ1-1; D is undetermined. Germline lookup yields CDR1 LGHDT and CDR2 YNNKEL (reference sequence). V lost 5 bases and J lost 4, with 23 bases in between. The CDR3 has 17 residues. The CDR3 sequence: CASSRPAPISIRTEAFF. The CDR3 bases are TGTGCCAGCAGCAGGCCAGCTCCCATTTCAATTCGCACTGAAGCTTTCTTT.

About this clonotype: A much larger clone sits a single nucleotide away, making a read error possible. The chain couples TRBV5-8 to TRBJ1-2; D not resolved. This CDR3 comprises 16 residues. Germline V gene data show CDR1 as SGHTS and CDR2 as YDEGEE. The CDR3 sequence: CASTNGHPRKTYVYTF. CDR3 DNA sequence: TGTGCCAGCACCAATGGTCATCCACGAAAGACCTATGTCTACACCTTC. The whole variable domain, filled in from reference TRBV5-8 and TRBJ1-2, reads EAGVTQSPTHLIKTRGQQATLRCSPISGHTSVYWYQQALGLGLQFLLWYDEGEERNRGNFPPRFSGRQFPNYSSELNVNALELEDSALYLCASTNGHPRKTYVYTFGSGTRLTVV.

Worth noting for this clonotype: This may arise from a read error, as a much more abundant clone is one base away. Since the CDR3 does not end with the conserved phenylalanine or tryptophan, this likely comes from a read error. The V gene is TRBV30, the J gene TRBJ1-6; D is unresolved. The germline gives CDR1 GTSNPN, CDR2 SVGIG (reference sequence). Trimming took off 1 base at V and 5 bases at J, with 9 bases between the two ends. The CDR3 extends over 14 amino acids. CDR3 sequence reads: CAWSGGLDNSPLHL. The CDR3, as DNA: TGTGCCTGGAGTGGAGGGTTAGATAATTCACCCCTCCACCTT.